These 21 T cell receptor beta chains originate from one sample sequenced in a study of T-cell reconstitution after alpha-beta-depleted transplantation in children. During its preparation, the TCRbeta library received unique molecular identifiers. TCRdb reprocessed the PCR reads with MiXCR, giving one entry per CDR3 protein. The table shows about 600,000 distinct CDR3 sequences, with roughly a tenth occurring only once. The specimen was PBMCs from the stem cell graft donor, collected from the stem cell graft. These receptors came from a human donor who donated a stem cell graft to a child with acute myeloid leukemia.

V usage is TRBV10-3 and J usage is TRBJ2-2, with D perhaps matching TRBD2 (5 bases). The CDR3 covers 17 residues. The germline V gene encodes CDR1 ENHRY and CDR2 SYGVKD. Trimming shortened V by 10 bases and J by 3 bases, and 24 bases separated the two germline ends. The CDR3 region is CANFPVGGRKYTGELFF. DNA for the CDR3: TGTGCCAATTTTCCAGTAGGCGGGCGCAAATACACCGGGGAGCTGTTTTTT.

This clonotype showed up just a few times. This chain joins TRBV15 and TRBJ2-5, with D unclear. V dropped 2 bases and J dropped 5 bases, with 6 bases sitting between them. In germline, CDR1 is LNHNV, CDR2 YYDKDF (reference sequence). The CDR3 consists of 12 residues. CDR3 protein: CATSRPLETQYF. The CDR3, as DNA: TGTGCCACCAGCAGACCATTGGAGACCCAGTACTTC.

The CDR3 nucleotides read TGTGCCAGCTCACCACCGAACAGCCGCACCGGGGAGCTGTTTTTT. Protein: CASSPPNSRTGELFF. V and J are TRBV18 and TRBJ2-2; the D is unclear. V was cut by 0 bases and J by 4 bases, with 9 bases left in between. The CDR3 loop spans 15 amino acids. Germline values: CDR1 KGHSH, CDR2 LQKENI.

This clonotype was detected only a few times. The chain has TRBV25-1 and TRBJ1-1; 7 nucleotides match TRBD1. V shed 2 bases and J 3 bases; nucleotides not matched to a gene: 6. Germline loops: CDR1 MGHDK, CDR2 SYGVNS. CDR3 length: 15 residues. The chain's CDR3 is CASSELGQGDTEAFF. The CDR3 DNA sequence: TGTGCCAGCAGTGAACTTGGGCAGGGGGACACTGAAGCTTTCTTT.

The chain combines TRBV6-2 or TRBV6-3 with TRBJ2-1; a weak D match, TRBD1 (6 bases). The CDR3 runs to 16 residues. V shed 5 bases and J shed 6 bases, with 20 bases lying between them. Germline-derived CDR1 and CDR2 are MNHEY and SVGEGT. CDR3 residues: CASSAGGAFLPNEQFF. The CDR3 nucleotides read TGTGCCAGCAGTGCTGGGGGCGCCTTTCTTCCCAATGAGCAGTTCTTC.

There are a few counts of this clonotype. This chain connects TRBV5-6 to TRBJ2-1; D gene ambiguous. The length of the CDR3 is 13 residues. V lost 3 bases to trimming and J lost 8 bases, with 12 bases between them. Germline assignment: CDR1 SGHDT and CDR2 YYEEEE. The CDR3 nucleotides are TGTGCCAGCAGCTCGGATCAAGTCCATGAGCAGTTCTTC. Its protein is CASSSDQVHEQFF.

This clonotype was observed many times. The chain uses TRBV20-1 and TRBJ2-4; 12 nucleotides agree with TRBD2. This CDR3 is built from 16 residues. Germline CDR1 DFQATT, CDR2 SNEGSKA (reference sequence). J gave up 6 bases and V 5 bases, and 11 bases lay outside the gene matches. In DNA, the CDR3 is TGCAGTGCTGGCGCTAGCGGGAGGGCCGTTGGAAACATTCAGTACTTC. This codes for CSAGASGRAVGNIQYF.

This clonotype was counted only a few times. The genes are TRBV10-3 and TRBJ2-3; D uncertain. There are 13 residues in the CDR3. The V gene lost 2 bases and the J gene lost 2 bases, with 5 bases spanning the gap. Germline V gene lookup returns CDR1 ENHRY and CDR2 SYGVKD. The DNA for the CDR3 is TGTGCCATCAGTGAGGACAACACAGATACGCAGTATTTT. Encoded protein: CAISEDNTDTQYF.

This clonotype was counted only a few times. V is TRBV7-2 and J is TRBJ2-2; D possibly uses TRBD1 or TRBD2 (6 bases each). The germline V gene has CDR1 SGHTA and CDR2 FQGNSA. This CDR3 comprises 17 residues. Trimming left V 1 base short and J 0 bases short, with 12 bases between. The CDR3: CASSLGGGLPNTGELFF. The CDR3 nucleotides are TGTGCCAGCAGCTTAGGAGGGGGACTTCCGAACACCGGGGAGCTGTTTTTT.

The chain has TRBV24-1 and TRBJ2-1; no reliable D call. From germline, CDR1 is KGHDR and CDR2 SFDVKD. Trimming removed 3 bases at V and 2 bases at J, with 10 bases between. This CDR3 region has 15 residues. The CDR3 sequence: CATSDPLMAYNEQFF. DNA for the CDR3: TGTGCCACCAGTGATCCGCTGATGGCCTACAATGAGCAGTTCTTC.

This clonotype occurred many times. The chain couples TRBV4-3 to TRBJ2-7; D might be TRBD2 (6 bases). From germline, CDR1 is LGHNA and CDR2 YSLEER. CDR3 size: 17 residues. V was clipped by 4 bases and J by 0 bases, with 19 bases between them. The CDR3 protein is CASSRSLTAGGSYEQYF. In nucleotides, the CDR3 is TGCGCCAGCAGCCGCTCCCTTACAGCGGGTGGCTCCTACGAGCAGTACTTC.

There are many counts of this clonotype. The rearrangement links TRBV20-1 to TRBJ2-1; D gene unclear. This CDR3 has 14 residues. V lost 1 base to trimming and J lost 0 bases, with 7 bases between them. The germline V gene has CDR1 DFQATT and CDR2 SNEGSKA (reference sequence). CDR3 loop: CSARVPSSYNEQFF. The DNA of the CDR3 is TGCAGTGCTAGAGTACCCTCCTCCTACAATGAGCAGTTCTTC.

The chain combines TRBV7-2 with TRBJ2-1; 8 bases agree with TRBD2. This CDR3 comprises 15 residues. Losses at the gene ends were 5 bases for V and 5 bases for J; bases not matched to a gene: 8. In germline, CDR1 is SGHTA, CDR2 FQGNSA. CDR3: CASSRSGGENNEQFF. The CDR3, as DNA: TGTGCCAGCAGCCGGAGCGGGGGTGAGAACAATGAGCAGTTCTTC.

This rearrangement joins TRBV28 to TRBJ2-3, with 12 positions matching TRBD1. CDR1 MDHEN and CDR2 SYDVKM come from the germline V gene. The CDR3 runs 16 residues. The V segment lost 3 bases and the J segment 5 bases; nucleotides outside the gene matches: 6. DNA of the CDR3: TGTGCCAGCAGTTTCGGGACAGGGGGCTACGGAGATACGCAGTATTTT. Its protein is CASSFGTGGYGDTQYF.

This clonotype has only a few counts. V gene TRBV20-1 combines with J gene TRBJ2-1; 9 nucleotides match TRBD2. V dropped 6 bases and J dropped 9; count of bases not matched to a gene: 18. CDR3 size: 16 residues. CDR1 and CDR2 (germline): DFQATT, SNEGSKA (reference sequence). The CDR3 loop reads CSAPNAKREVGGEQFF. For the CDR3, the DNA is TGCAGTGCCCCCAATGCCAAGCGGGAGGTGGGGGGTGAGCAGTTCTTC.

At least ten counts were recorded for this clonotype. The chain joins TRBV6-5 to TRBJ2-6; D is perhaps TRBD1 (5 bases). Trimming left V 2 bases short and J 2 bases short, with 13 bases between. Per germline, CDR1 MNHEY and CDR2 SVGAGI. The CDR3 loop spans 17 amino acids. In DNA form, the CDR3 reads TGTGCCAGCAGTTACGTTACTCAGGGAACTGGGGCCAACGTCCTGACTTTC. Its protein product is CASSYVTQGTGANVLTF.

This clonotype was observed once. J is TRBJ2-2 and V is TRBV5-5; D gene ambiguous. The CDR3 is 14 amino acids. V lost 7 bases to trimming and J lost 4 bases, with 14 bases between them. CDR1 and CDR2 from the germline V gene are SGHKS and YYEKEE (reference sequence). Written as DNA, the CDR3 is TGTGCCAGCCTAGATTTGACACTCACCGGGGAGCTGTTTTTT. It encodes CASLDLTLTGELFF.

J is TRBJ2-2 and V is TRBV5-1, with D unresolved. The V end was cut by 3 bases, the J end by 2 bases, with 5 bases between. This CDR3 is built from 13 residues. CDR1 and CDR2 (germline): SGHRS, YFSETQ. As DNA, the CDR3 is TGCGCCAGCAGCTCCCATAACACCGGGGAGCTGTTTTTT. Translation: CASSSHNTGELFF.

The chain has TRBV6-2 or TRBV6-3 and TRBJ2-1; 8 bases line up with TRBD2. Germline assignment: CDR1 MNHEY and CDR2 SVGEGT. Germline trimming cut 3 bases from V and 6 bases from J; bases unmatched to any gene: 1. The CDR3 sequence is 13 residues long. DNA for the CDR3: TGTGCCAGCAGTTATGGGACTAGCAATGAGCAGTTCTTC. Residues: CASSYGTSNEQFF.

In this sample, this clonotype turned up a few times. This chain uses TRBV6-1 with TRBJ2-7, with a tentative D call TRBD2 (6 bases). V lost 4 bases and J lost 4, with 20 bases in between. This CDR3 has 16 amino acids. Germline lookup yields CDR1 MNHNS and CDR2 SASEGT. This chain's CDR3 is CASSAGRVAEGYEQYF. The CDR3 DNA reads as TGTGCCAGCAGTGCGGGTCGTGTAGCGGAGGGGTACGAGCAGTACTTC.

This clonotype was seen repeatedly, ten times or more. The chain carries TRBV29-1 and TRBJ2-5; 9 nucleotides align to TRBD1. Germline V CDR1 and CDR2: SQVTM, ANQGSEA. There are 14 residues in the CDR3. After removal of 7 bases from V and 4 bases from J, the junction contained 10 bases not matched to a gene. The CDR3 coding sequence is TGCAGCGCAGTACAGGGGGCTGGGGGAGAGACCCAGTACTTC. Translated: CSAVQGAGGETQYF.